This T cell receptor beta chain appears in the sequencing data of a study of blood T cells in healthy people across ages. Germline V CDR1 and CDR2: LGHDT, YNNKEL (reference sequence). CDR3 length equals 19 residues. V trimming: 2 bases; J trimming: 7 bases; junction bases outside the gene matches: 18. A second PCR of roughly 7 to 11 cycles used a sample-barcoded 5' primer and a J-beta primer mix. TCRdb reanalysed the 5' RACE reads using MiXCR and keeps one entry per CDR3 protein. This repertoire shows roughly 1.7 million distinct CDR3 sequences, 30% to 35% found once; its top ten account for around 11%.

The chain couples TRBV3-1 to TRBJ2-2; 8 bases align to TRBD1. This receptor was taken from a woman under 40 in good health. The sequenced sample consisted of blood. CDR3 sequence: CASSQTGFGRGRSNGELFF. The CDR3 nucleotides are TGTGCCAGCAGCCAAACGGGCTTTGGCAGGGGGCGCTCAAACGGGGAGCTGTTTTTT.